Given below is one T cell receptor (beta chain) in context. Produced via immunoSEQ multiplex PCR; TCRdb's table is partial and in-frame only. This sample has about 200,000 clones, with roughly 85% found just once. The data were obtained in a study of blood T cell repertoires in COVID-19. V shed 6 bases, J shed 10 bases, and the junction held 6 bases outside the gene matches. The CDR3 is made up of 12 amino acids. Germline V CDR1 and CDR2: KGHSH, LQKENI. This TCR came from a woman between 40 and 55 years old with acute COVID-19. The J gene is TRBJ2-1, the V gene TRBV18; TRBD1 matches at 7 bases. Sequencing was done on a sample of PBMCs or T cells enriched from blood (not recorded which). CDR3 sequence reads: CASSLSTGEQFF. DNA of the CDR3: TGTGCCAGCTCTCTCTCGACAGGGGAGCAGTTCTTC.